Listed below are T cell receptor beta chains from one sample, sequenced in a study of T cells in Graves' hyperthyroidism and ophthalmopathy. MiXCR was run by TCRdb on the multiplex PCR reads, yielding one entry per CDR3 protein. The profile shows 600,000 or so distinct CDR3 sequences, around 15% of them singletons. The sequenced material came from blood. These receptors all stem from a woman in her 30s with Graves' hyperthyroidism. Each CDR3 is given with its conserved first and last residue. The D gene is left open where the match is weak. Only some rows state a clone size, as once, few, many or a class for expanded clones.

j_call clone_size v_call d_call cdr3_length cdr3_aa
TRBJ1-1 . TRBV5-6 TRBD1 13 CASSVGTGGVAFF
TRBJ2-7 . TRBV29-1 . 16 CSVEANQGGSPYEQYF
TRBJ2-3 many TRBV24-1 . 16 CATSDVRDRSTDTQYF
TRBJ2-5 many TRBV7-2 TRBD2 16 CASSRGLAGGRETQYF
TRBJ2-4 . TRBV19 . 14 CASSPGVAKNIQYF
TRBJ2-2 few TRBV18 TRBD2 17 CASSPQGGYPNTGELFF
TRBJ2-7 few TRBV19 TRBD1 13 CASRDRANYEQYF
TRBJ2-5 many TRBV20-1 . 11 CSVLAQETQYF
TRBJ1-3 . TRBV20-1 TRBD1 16 CSAALPQGIGGNTIYF
TRBJ2-7 few TRBV28 TRBD2 15 CASSLGGSTPYEQYF
TRBJ2-5 . TRBV28 . 12 CASSLNLETQYF
TRBJ2-6 . TRBV2 . 15 CASTDRVSGANVLTF
TRBJ1-1 many TRBV20-1 . 11 CSASLWGGAFF
TRBJ2-1 many TRBV13 . 11 CASSSTHEQFF
TRBJ2-4 . TRBV12-3/TRBV12-4 TRBD1 15 CASSRTGGAENIQYF
TRBJ1-1 many TRBV3-1 . 12 CASSPDAIEAFF
TRBJ2-1 few TRBV20-1 . 11 CSAKIYNEQFF
TRBJ2-1 . TRBV7-8 . 13 CASTRTPANEQFF
TRBJ2-7 . TRBV27 TRBD1 14 CASKTGTGRYEQYF
TRBJ2-3 many TRBV20-1 TRBD2 16 CSASAATSASTDTQYF
TRBJ2-1 few TRBV5-1 . 14 CASSSDREMGEQFF
TRBJ1-2 . TRBV19 . 15 CASSTTGPNPLGYTF
TRBJ2-7 few TRBV12-3/TRBV12-4 . 15 CASSTWGQTSYEQYF
TRBJ2-7 few TRBV5-6 . 15 CASSLEVSPTYEQYF
TRBJ1-2 many TRBV5-8 TRBD1 17 CASSPGGTGEANYGYTF
TRBJ2-1 many TRBV20-1 TRBD2 16 CSAWTSASTIYNEQFF
TRBJ1-2 many TRBV12-3/TRBV12-4 . 17 CASSLSAGGRAYYGYTF
TRBJ2-7 . TRBV7-2 TRBD1 13 CASSLEQTGEQYF
TRBJ2-7 . TRBV7-3 TRBD2 15 CASSLTSGRAYEQYF
TRBJ2-2 . TRBV18 TRBD1 16 CASSPAGTGKNGELFF
TRBJ2-1 . TRBV5-8 TRBD2 14 CASSLEGAGGEQFF
TRBJ1-2 few TRBV7-2 TRBD1 14 CASSLNRGQGGYTF
TRBJ2-2 . TRBV28 TRBD1 17 CASRKWVGDRPTGELFF
TRBJ2-7 once TRBV4-2 . 15 CASGQEDGEFYEQYF
TRBJ1-1 few TRBV3-1 TRBD1 17 CASSLTTGGVIYTEAFF
TRBJ1-3 . TRBV6-2/TRBV6-3 . 17 CASTLKPAGSSGNTIYF
TRBJ1-1 many TRBV28 . 11 CASSSTVGAFF
TRBJ2-1 few TRBV11-3 . 14 CASSLVSTRSEQFF
TRBJ2-1 many TRBV11-3 TRBD2 16 CASSLAGTSGYNEQFF
TRBJ2-6 . TRBV20-1 TRBD2 16 CSAEGRVRSGANVLTF
TRBJ1-2 many TRBV28 TRBD1 14 CASSPGDRARGYTF
TRBJ2-1 few TRBV2 . 13 CASAIGRNNEQFF
TRBJ2-1 . TRBV5-1 . 16 CASSLGAGRSYNEQFF
TRBJ2-2 . TRBV29-1 . 11 CSVVTTGELFF
TRBJ2-7 many TRBV27 . 14 CASSLKGTFYEQYF
TRBJ2-3 . TRBV28 . 15 CASRGGGRARDTQYF
TRBJ2-2 . TRBV6-1 TRBD2 16 CASRAPGGRVTGELFF
TRBJ1-6 many TRBV20-1 TRBD1 15 CSARDSNYYNSPLHF
TRBJ2-1 many TRBV20-1 TRBD2 16 CSASVTSGETYNEQFF
TRBJ2-3 few TRBV20-1 . 16 CSARDKSGYQGDTQYF
TRBJ2-5 . TRBV5-1 . 14 CASSLAGDKETQYF
TRBJ2-1 many TRBV30 . 12 CAWSVPPSKQFF
TRBJ1-6 many TRBV27 . 14 CASSLFRAGSPLHF